Only a few counts were recorded for the clone carrying this T cell receptor (beta chain). The data were obtained in a study of blood T cell repertoires in COVID-19. Study in general: Samples of COVID-19 (acute and convalescent) were obtained from the United States, Italy and Spain.

The repertoire was sequenced with immunoSEQ multiplex PCR; TCRdb's copy has only in-frame clones and lacks some. The sample carries a few hundred thousand clones, approximately 86% recorded once. Germline V gene data show CDR1 as SNHLY and CDR2 as FYNNEI. The CDR3 runs to 14 residues. The ends lost 7 bases at V and 2 bases at J; junction bases unmatched: 6. The material sequenced was peripheral blood. J is TRBJ2-7 and V is TRBV2, with 9 nucleotides matching TRBD1. The TCR sequence derives from a human donor with COVID-19, enrolled during active disease. The donor label of this sample is uncertain. CDR3 loop: CASKRDRDTYEQYF. As DNA, the CDR3 is TGTGCCAGCAAGCGGGACAGGGACACCTACGAGCAGTACTTC.